This TCR beta chain was sequenced during a study of cytomegalovirus exposure and HLA in healthy donors. This clone was detected only a few times. Per the germline V gene, CDR1 is SEHNR and CDR2 is FQNEAQ (reference sequence). J lost 4 bases, V lost 3 bases, and 5 bases had no gene match. The CDR3 has 16 residues. Though nominally healthy at sampling, donors likely had unrecorded immune exposures. PCR employed 60 Vbeta and 13 Jbeta primers. Measured with immunoSEQ multiplex PCR; TCRdb has only the in-frame clones, and not every one. The sample contains 95,000 to 150,000 clones, around three quarters of which appear only once.

The V gene is TRBV7-9, the J gene TRBJ1-4; 10 nucleotides agree with TRBD1. The sequence derives from a female donor in good health and CMV-seronegative. The sample was PBMCs. The CDR3 DNA sequence: TGTGCCAGCAGCTTCGGGGACAGGGGCGATAATGAAAAACTGTTTTTT. This sequence encodes CASSFGDRGDNEKLFF.